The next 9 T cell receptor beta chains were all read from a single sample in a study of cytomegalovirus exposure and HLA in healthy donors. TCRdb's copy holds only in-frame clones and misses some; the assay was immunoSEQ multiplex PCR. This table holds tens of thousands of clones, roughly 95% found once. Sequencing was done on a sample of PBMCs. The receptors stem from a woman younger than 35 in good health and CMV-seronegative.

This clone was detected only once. CDR3: CATSRDQGYEQYF. The CDR3, as DNA: TGTGCCACCAGCAGGGACCAGGGTTACGAGCAGTACTTC. The gene calls are TRBV15 and TRBJ2-7; perhaps TRBD1 as D (5 bases). CDR1 LNHNV and CDR2 YYDKDF come from the germline V gene (reference sequence). CDR3 length: 13 amino acids. Trimming left V 3 bases short and J 4 bases short, with 10 bases between.

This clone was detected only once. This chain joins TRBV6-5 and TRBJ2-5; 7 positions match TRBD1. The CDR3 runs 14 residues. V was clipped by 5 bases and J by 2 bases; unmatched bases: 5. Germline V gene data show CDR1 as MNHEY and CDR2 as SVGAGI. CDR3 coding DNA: TGTGCCAGCAGTGCATGGGACAGACAAGAGACCCAGTACTTC. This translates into CASSAWDRQETQYF.

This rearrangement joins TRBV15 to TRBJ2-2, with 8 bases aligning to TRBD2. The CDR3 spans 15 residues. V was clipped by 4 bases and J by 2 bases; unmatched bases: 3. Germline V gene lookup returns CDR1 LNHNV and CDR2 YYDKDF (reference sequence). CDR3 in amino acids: CATSNSGVNTGELFF. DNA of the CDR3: TGTGCCACCAGCAATAGCGGGGTTAACACCGGGGAGCTGTTTTTT.

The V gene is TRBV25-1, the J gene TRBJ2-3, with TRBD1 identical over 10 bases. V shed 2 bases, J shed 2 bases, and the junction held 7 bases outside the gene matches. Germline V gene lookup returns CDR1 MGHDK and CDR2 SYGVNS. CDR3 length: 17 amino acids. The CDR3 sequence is CASSEPKGTGVTDTQYF. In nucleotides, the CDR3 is TGTGCCAGCAGTGAACCTAAAGGGACAGGGGTCACAGATACGCAGTATTTT.

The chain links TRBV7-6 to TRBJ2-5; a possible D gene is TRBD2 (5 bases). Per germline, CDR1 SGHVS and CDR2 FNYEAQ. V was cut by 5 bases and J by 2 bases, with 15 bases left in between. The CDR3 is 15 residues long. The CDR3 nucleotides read TGTGCCAGCAGCCAACCGGGAACAGCTCAAGAGACCCAGTACTTC. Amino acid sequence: CASSQPGTAQETQYF.

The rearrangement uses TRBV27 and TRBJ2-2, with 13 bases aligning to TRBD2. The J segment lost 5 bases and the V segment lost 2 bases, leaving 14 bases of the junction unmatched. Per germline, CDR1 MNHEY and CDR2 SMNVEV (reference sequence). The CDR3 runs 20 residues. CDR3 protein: CASSLTPQLAGGRLTGELFF. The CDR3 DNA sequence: TGTGCCAGCAGTTTAACCCCCCAACTAGCGGGAGGGCGTCTAACCGGGGAGCTGTTTTTT.

The CDR3 DNA reads as TGTGCCAGCAGCTTCACGATCAGGGCTAACTATGGCTACACCTTC. Translated, it gives CASSFTIRANYGYTF. The rearrangement joins TRBV5-4 to TRBJ1-2, with D perhaps TRBD1 (5 bases). The V end was cut by 2 bases, the J end by 0 bases, with 11 bases between. The CDR3 contains 15 residues. The germline gives CDR1 SGHNT, CDR2 YYREEE (reference sequence).

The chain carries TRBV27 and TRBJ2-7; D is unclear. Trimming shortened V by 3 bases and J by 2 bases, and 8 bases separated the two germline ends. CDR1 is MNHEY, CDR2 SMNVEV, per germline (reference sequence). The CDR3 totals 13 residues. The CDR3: CASSFGPTYEQYF. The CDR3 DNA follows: TGTGCCAGCAGTTTCGGTCCCACCTACGAGCAGTACTTC.

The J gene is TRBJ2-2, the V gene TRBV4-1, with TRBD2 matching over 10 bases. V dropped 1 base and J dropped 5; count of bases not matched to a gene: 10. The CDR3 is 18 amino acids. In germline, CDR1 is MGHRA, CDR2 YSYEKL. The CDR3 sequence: CASSQVSSGRGGTGELFF. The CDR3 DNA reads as TGCGCCAGCAGCCAAGTATCTAGCGGGAGAGGCGGTACCGGGGAGCTGTTTTTT.